This record covers a single T cell receptor beta chain. CDR1 SGHRS and CDR2 YFSETQ come from the germline V gene. The CDR3 totals 16 residues. V dropped 0 bases and J dropped 0; count of bases not matched to a gene: 5. As processed by the authors: Reference gene primer amplification yielded estimated nucleated cell counts. The data were produced by immunoSEQ multiplex PCR, yet TCRdb's version contains in-frame clones alone and is incomplete. V, J and clone size were drawn from that table, and D and trimming were deduced from the DNA. The table has about 160,000 clones, roughly four fifths seen once. This record belongs to a study of blood T cell repertoires in COVID-19. Study as a whole: T cells, B-cell-depleted T cells, or PBMCs provided the cDNA or gDNA that served as material.

The origin of this receptor is a man aged 70 or older who had recovered from COVID-19. This chain connects TRBV5-1 to TRBJ1-2; TRBD1 matches 7 bases. Sequencing used peripheral blood. The DNA of the CDR3 is TGCGCCAGCAGCTTGGGACAGGGAAGAGCTAACTATGGCTACACCTTC. Amino acids: CASSLGQGRANYGYTF.